These 23 T cell receptor beta chains came from one sample sequenced in a study of identical twins. TCRdb reprocessed the 5' RACE reads via MiXCR and lists one record per CDR3 protein. There are 500,000 to 550,000 distinct CDR3 sequences in the sample; 22% occur only once, and 0.91% lies in the top ten. The same data also contributed to another study, on T cells expressing NK-cell markers.

Material: CD4+ T cells sorted from blood. The receptors here all came from a woman aged 18-29 years in good health.

This chain joins TRBV12-3 or TRBV12-4 and TRBJ2-1, with 14 nucleotides matching TRBD2. The CDR3 extends over 19 amino acids. The V and J ends lost 8 bases and 8 bases, in that order; junction bases with no gene match: 20. Written as DNA, the CDR3 is TGTGCCAGCCCTTGGGGCCTATCGGGGACTAGCGGGAGACGCGATGAGCAGTTCTTC. This translates into CASPWGLSGTSGRRDEQFF.

This clonotype has only a few counts. The chain joins TRBV14 to TRBJ1-2, with TRBD1 identical over 11 bases. CDR3 length: 16 amino acids. CDR1 is SGHDN, CDR2 FVKESK, per germline. V was pared by 3 bases and J by 6 bases, with 9 bases of the junction left unmatched. CDR3 amino acids: CASSHHRTGGSHGYTF. In nucleotides, the CDR3 is TGTGCCAGCAGCCACCACAGGACAGGGGGCAGCCATGGCTACACCTTC.

This clonotype came up many times. The chain employs TRBV10-3 and TRBJ1-2, with TRBD1 matching over 8 bases. The CDR3 consists of 14 residues. Germline assignment: CDR1 ENHRY and CDR2 SYGVKD. V dropped 6 bases and J dropped 4; count of bases not matched to a gene: 7. The CDR3 reads CAIRTGDVGYGYTF. DNA for the CDR3: TGTGCCATCAGGACAGGGGACGTCGGCTATGGCTACACCTTC.

A few counts support this clonotype. This chain links TRBV20-1 with TRBJ2-5; 14 bases are shared with TRBD2. Germline-derived CDR1 and CDR2 are DFQATT and SNEGSKA (reference sequence). The CDR3 contains 15 residues. Germline trimming cut 1 base from V and 5 bases from J; bases unmatched to any gene: 3. The CDR3 nucleotides are TGCAGTGCTAGAGGGACTAGCGGGAGGTGGGAGACCCAGTACTTC. It yields the protein CSARGTSGRWETQYF.

This clonotype has a handful of counts. The chain links TRBV9 to TRBJ2-1; D may match TRBD1 or TRBD2 (5 bases each). The V gene lost 0 bases and the J gene lost 3 bases, with 10 bases spanning the gap. The CDR3 spans 15 residues. CDR1 is SGDLS, CDR2 YYNGEE, per germline. The CDR3 DNA follows: TGTGCCAGCAGCGTAGTCGGGGCAGACTACAATGAGCAGTTCTTC. Translating it yields CASSVVGADYNEQFF.

This clonotype came up a few times. V gene TRBV20-1 combines with J gene TRBJ2-2; D is uncertain. CDR1 and CDR2 from the germline V gene are DFQATT and SNEGSKA (reference sequence). The CDR3 is made up of 15 amino acids. V was clipped by 2 bases and J by 6 bases, with 16 bases between them. The CDR3 bases are TGCAGTGCTAGAAGTTTTACTGGGCCGGCCGGGGAGCTGTTTTTT. This gives the protein CSARSFTGPAGELFF.

This clonotype has just one count. V is TRBV19 and J is TRBJ2-1, with TRBD2 as a possible D gene (7 bases). The germline V gene has CDR1 LNHDA and CDR2 SQIVND (reference sequence). V gave up 1 base and J gave up 8 bases, with 15 bases separating them. This CDR3 contains 15 residues. The CDR3 coding sequence is TGTGCCAGTAGTATAGTGAGGGGGGGCTTCGATGAGCAGTTCTTC. Translating it yields CASSIVRGGFDEQFF.

This clonotype was found a few times. CDR3 loop: CASSLRDSSNSPLHF. CDR3 nucleotides: TGTGCCAGCAGCCTTAGGGACAGCTCAAATTCACCCCTCCACTTT. J is TRBJ1-6 and V is TRBV9, with 7 bases that match TRBD1. CDR3 length: 15 residues. CDR1 SGDLS and CDR2 YYNGEE come from the germline V gene. J gave up 7 bases and V 4 bases, and 8 bases lay outside the gene matches.

The chain links TRBV7-3 to TRBJ2-5; D is possibly TRBD2 (5 bases). The CDR3 runs 12 residues. Trimming cost V 5 bases and J 4 bases, with 8 bases left between them. CDR1 and CDR2 (germline): SGHTA, FQGTGA. CDR3 sequence: CASSREGETQYF. Written as DNA, the CDR3 is TGTGCCAGCAGCCGAGAGGGAGAGACCCAGTACTTC.

This clonotype was picked up many times. The V call is TRBV15, the J call TRBJ2-5; 7 bases agree with TRBD2. With 0 bases clipped from V and 5 bases from J, the junction kept 6 bases outside the gene matches. The germline gives CDR1 LNHNV, CDR2 YYDKDF (reference sequence). CDR3 length: 15 residues. CDR3 in DNA: TGTGCCACCAGCAGAGATCCTAGCGGTGAGGAGACCCAGTACTTC. Translated: CATSRDPSGEETQYF.

This clonotype was observed many times. This chain uses TRBV12-3 or TRBV12-4 with TRBJ2-3, with 9 bases lining up with TRBD1. The CDR3 is 15 amino acids. The V gene end was trimmed by 4 bases and the J gene end by 3 bases; junction bases not matched to a gene: 5. CDR3 loop: CASSSPGTGTDTQYF. CDR3 DNA sequence: TGTGCCAGCAGTTCCCCCGGGACAGGGACAGATACGCAGTATTTT.

The V gene is TRBV2, the J gene TRBJ2-2; 7 bases match TRBD1. The J segment lost 4 bases and the V segment lost 1 base, leaving 3 bases of the junction unmatched. Germline assignment: CDR1 SNHLY and CDR2 FYNNEI. The CDR3 is 15 amino acids. In DNA form, the CDR3 reads TGTGCCAGCAGTGAAGAACAGGGGACCACCGGGGAGCTGTTTTTT. The encoded protein is CASSEEQGTTGELFF. The whole variable domain, remainder taken from reference TRBV2 and TRBJ2-2, is EPEVTQTPSHQVTQMGQEVILRCVPISNHLYFYWYRQILGQKVEFLVSFYNNEISEKSEIFDDQFSVERPDGSNFTLKIRSTKLEDSAMYFCASSEEQGTTGELFFGEGSRLTVL.

The V call is TRBV30, the J call TRBJ2-7; D is perhaps TRBD2 (6 bases). The germline gives CDR1 GTSNPN, CDR2 SVGIG (reference sequence). Trimming left V 2 bases short and J 7 bases short, with 21 bases between. CDR3 length: 15 amino acids. CDR3: CAWSRGWGPLKEQYF. The CDR3 region has the DNA TGTGCCTGGAGTCGGGGGTGGGGCCCCTTGAAGGAGCAGTACTTC.

The J gene is TRBJ2-3, the V gene TRBV7-2, with 7 nucleotides matching TRBD2. Germline V gives CDR1 SGHTA, CDR2 FQGNSA. The CDR3 extends over 15 amino acids. Trimming took 3 bases from V and 2 from J; bases not matched to a gene: 5. The CDR3 bases are TGTGCCAGCAGCTTCCAGCGGGGAACCACAGATACGCAGTATTTT. This encodes CASSFQRGTTDTQYF.

As DNA, the CDR3 is TGTGCCATCAGGGGACAGGGGGTTCACAATGAGCAGTTCTTC. Translating gives CAIRGQGVHNEQFF. This chain joins TRBV10-3 and TRBJ2-1; 11 bases are shared with TRBD1. V lost 6 bases, J lost 5 bases, and 3 bases stayed unmatched. CDR1 and CDR2 (germline): ENHRY, SYGVKD. The CDR3 totals 14 residues.

There are a few counts of this clonotype. J is TRBJ1-2 and V is TRBV7-9, with TRBD1 identical over 7 bases. The CDR3 runs 15 residues. Germline CDR1 and CDR2: SEHNR and FQNEAQ (reference sequence). The ends lost 6 bases at V and 7 bases at J; junction bases unmatched: 14. The CDR3 nucleotides are TGTGCCAGCAGTCCCTGGGACAGCTTGGCGGCTGGCTACACCTTC. Translated, it gives CASSPWDSLAAGYTF.

The chain carries TRBV7-2 and TRBJ1-1; D is undetermined. V was clipped by 2 bases and J by 0 bases, with 10 bases between them. The CDR3 is 15 amino acids. The germline V gene has CDR1 SGHTA and CDR2 FQGNSA. Written as DNA, the CDR3 is TGTGCCAGCAGCTTACAAACAAACATGAACACTGAAGCTTTCTTT. This encodes CASSLQTNMNTEAFF.

This clonotype has more than one count but fewer than ten. J is TRBJ2-7 and V is TRBV12-3 or TRBV12-4, with 7 bases aligning to TRBD2. Unmatched junction bases numbered 13, after V lost 5 bases and J lost 3 bases. The CDR3 length is 16 residues. CDR3 in DNA: TGTGCCAGCAGTACTCCCCGGGCTAGCGGCATCTACGAGCAGTACTTC. Encoded protein: CASSTPRASGIYEQYF.

This clonotype has a handful of counts. J is TRBJ1-2 and V is TRBV20-1; D call uncertain. CDR3 length equals 12 residues. The V end was cut by 7 bases, the J end by 0 bases, with 9 bases between. CDR1 DFQATT and CDR2 SNEGSKA come from the germline V gene (reference sequence). This CDR3 is CSVHIPNYGYTF. DNA for the CDR3: TGCAGTGTGCATATACCTAACTATGGCTACACCTTC.

This clonotype was detected ten times or more. J is TRBJ2-1 and V is TRBV15; TRBD1 matches at 8 bases. CDR3 length equals 16 residues. Trimming at V came to 1 base and at J to 5 bases, leaving 7 bases not matched to a gene. Germline assignment: CDR1 LNHNV and CDR2 YYDKDF (reference sequence). The CDR3 is CATSRARQGFNNEQFF. The CDR3 nucleotides read TGTGCCACCAGCAGAGCGCGACAGGGGTTCAACAATGAGCAGTTCTTC. Full variable domain (missing parts from reference TRBV15 and TRBJ2-1): DAMVIQNPRYQVTQFGKPVTLSCSQTLNHNVMYWYQQKSSQAPKLLFHYYDKDFNNEADTPDNFQSRRPNTSFCFLDIRSPGLGDTAMYLCATSRARQGFNNEQFFGPGTRLTVL.

This clonotype came up a few times. The chain is built from TRBV20-1 and TRBJ2-3, with D possibly being TRBD1 or TRBD2 (5 bases each). Per the germline V gene, CDR1 is DFQATT and CDR2 is SNEGSKA (reference sequence). The length of the CDR3 is 14 residues. V lost 2 bases and J 3 bases, leaving 12 bases between the germline ends. This CDR3 is CSARRQGPTDTQYF. In DNA form, the CDR3 reads TGCAGTGCTAGAAGGCAGGGACCAACAGATACGCAGTATTTT.

The rearrangement joins TRBV20-1 to TRBJ1-4; no definite D call. The germline V gene encodes CDR1 DFQATT and CDR2 SNEGSKA (reference sequence). This CDR3 has 14 residues. The V and J ends lost 6 bases and 0 bases respectively, with 11 bases between them. The CDR3 DNA reads TGCAGTGCGGCACACGGTGCAACTAATGAAAAACTGTTTTTT. Translated: CSAAHGATNEKLFF.

The V gene is TRBV12-3 or TRBV12-4, the J gene TRBJ2-1; D is possibly TRBD1 (6 bases). With 3 bases removed from V and 4 bases from J, the gap between germline ends came to 10 bases. This CDR3 has 14 amino acids. CDR3 coding DNA: TGTGCCAGCAGTTTCGGGACAAATTACAATGAGCAGTTCTTC. It encodes CASSFGTNYNEQFF.